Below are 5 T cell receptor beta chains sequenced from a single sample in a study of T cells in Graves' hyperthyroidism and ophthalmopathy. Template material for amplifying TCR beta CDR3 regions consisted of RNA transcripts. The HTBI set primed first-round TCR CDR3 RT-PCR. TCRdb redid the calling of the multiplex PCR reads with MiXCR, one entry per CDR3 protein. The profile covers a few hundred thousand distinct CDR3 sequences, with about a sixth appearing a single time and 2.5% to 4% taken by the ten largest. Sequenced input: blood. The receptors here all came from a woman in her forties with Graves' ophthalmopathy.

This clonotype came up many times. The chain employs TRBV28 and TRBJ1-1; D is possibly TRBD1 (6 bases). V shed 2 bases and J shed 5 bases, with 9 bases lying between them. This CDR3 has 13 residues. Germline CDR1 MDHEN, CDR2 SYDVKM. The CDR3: CASSLQGRTEAFF. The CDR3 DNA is TGTGCCAGCAGTTTACAGGGGCGTACTGAAGCTTTCTTT.

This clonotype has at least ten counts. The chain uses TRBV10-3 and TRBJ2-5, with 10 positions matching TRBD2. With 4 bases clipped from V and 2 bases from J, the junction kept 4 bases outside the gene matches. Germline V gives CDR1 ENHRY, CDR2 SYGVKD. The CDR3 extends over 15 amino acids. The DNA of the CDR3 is TGTGCCATCAGTGGGCTAGCGGGGGTACAAGAGACCCAGTACTTC. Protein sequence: CAISGLAGVQETQYF.

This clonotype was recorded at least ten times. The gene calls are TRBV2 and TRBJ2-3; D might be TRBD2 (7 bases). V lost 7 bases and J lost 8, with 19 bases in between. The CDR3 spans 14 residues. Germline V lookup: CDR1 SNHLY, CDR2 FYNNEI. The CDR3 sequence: CASKREQGAGTQYF. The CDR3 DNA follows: TGTGCCAGCAAGCGGGAACAGGGAGCCGGTACGCAGTATTTT.

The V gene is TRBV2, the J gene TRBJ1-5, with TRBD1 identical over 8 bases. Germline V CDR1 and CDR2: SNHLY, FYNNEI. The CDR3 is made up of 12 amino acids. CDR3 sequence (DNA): TGTGCTACACGACAGGGGAATCAGCCCCAGCATTTT. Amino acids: CATRQGNQPQHF.

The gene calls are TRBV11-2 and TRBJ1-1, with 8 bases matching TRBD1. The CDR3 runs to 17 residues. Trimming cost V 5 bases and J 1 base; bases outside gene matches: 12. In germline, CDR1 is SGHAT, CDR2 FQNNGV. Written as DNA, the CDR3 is TGTGCCAGCAGCCGGGGACAGGAAGGGGGTTGGAACACTGAAGCTTTCTTT. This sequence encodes CASSRGQEGGWNTEAFF.